The 21 T cell receptor beta chains below were found in one sample sequenced in a study of identical twins. TCRdb itself ran the 5' RACE reads through MiXCR, one entry per CDR3 protein. In the table there are about 1.7 million distinct CDR3 sequences, around 33% of which are singletons. The sequenced sample consisted of cord blood. All receptors come from a newborn girl in good health.

This clonotype was seen ten or more times. This sequence joins TRBV6-1 and TRBJ2-7; D is unclear. In germline, CDR1 is MNHNS, CDR2 SASEGT. Trimming cost V 0 bases and J 2 bases, with 2 bases left between them. CDR3 length: 12 amino acids. The CDR3 sequence: CASSEATYEQYF. The CDR3, as DNA: TGTGCCAGCAGTGAAGCGACCTACGAGCAGTACTTC.

V usage is TRBV5-1 and J usage is TRBJ1-1; no clear D. The CDR3 contains 14 residues. The germline V and J ends were trimmed by 4 bases and 3 bases, with 13 bases remaining between them. The V gene's germline CDR1 is SGHRS and CDR2 YFSETQ. The CDR3 here is CASSVSMGYTEAFF. The CDR3 DNA reads TGCGCCAGCAGCGTGAGTATGGGTTACACTGAAGCTTTCTTT.

This sequence joins TRBV6-1 and TRBJ2-7, with D possibly matching TRBD1 (6 bases). Per germline, CDR1 MNHNS and CDR2 SASEGT. The CDR3 spans 18 residues. V was shortened by 8 bases and J by 6 bases, with 32 bases between the two germline ends. CDR3 loop: CASGPTRYVGHTPGEQYF. CDR3 nucleotide sequence: TGTGCCAGCGGACCTACGCGCTACGTGGGACACACCCCTGGCGAGCAGTACTTC.

The rearrangement joins TRBV20-1 to TRBJ1-5; D is undetermined. Germline lookup yields CDR1 DFQATT and CDR2 SNEGSKA (reference sequence). V shed 3 bases and J shed 0 bases, with 9 bases lying between them. The CDR3 runs to 14 residues. Written as DNA, the CDR3 is TGCAGTGCTAGTCGGCAGTGTAGCAATCAGCCCCAGCATTTT. It is translated as CSASRQCSNQPQHF.

This clonotype was found a few times. This chain links TRBV20-1 with TRBJ1-2; weak D call: TRBD1 (6 bases). The germline gives CDR1 DFQATT, CDR2 SNEGSKA (reference sequence). The CDR3 runs 14 residues. V lost 2 bases to trimming and J lost 8 bases, with 18 bases between them. In nucleotides, the CDR3 is TGCAGTGCTAGACCCCAGACAGGAAAATACGGCTACACCTTC. It encodes CSARPQTGKYGYTF.

This clonotype was found once. A single base separates this from a much larger clone, so it may be a read error. This chain links TRBV29-1 with TRBJ2-1; D ambiguous. Trimming shortened V by 6 bases and J by 13 bases, and 19 bases separated the two germline ends. Germline V gives CDR1 SQVTM, CDR2 ANQGSEA. CDR3 length equals 12 residues. Here the CDR3 DNA reads TGCAGCGTCTCCAGCGCCGGAGAGACCCAGTTCTTC. Encoded protein: CSVSSAGETQFF.

The gene calls are TRBV29-1 and TRBJ1-4, with D maybe TRBD1 (5 bases). V was pared by 0 bases and J by 7 bases, with 15 bases between. The CDR3 runs 15 residues. Germline assignment: CDR1 SQVTM and CDR2 ANQGSEA. CDR3 in amino acids: CSVEDSVGRGEKLFF. The DNA of the CDR3 is TGCAGCGTTGAAGATTCGGTGGGAAGGGGTGAAAAACTGTTTTTT.

The sample holds many counts of this clonotype. V usage is TRBV5-1 and J usage is TRBJ1-4, with 11 bases matching TRBD1. Germline assignment: CDR1 SGHRS and CDR2 YFSETQ. The CDR3 runs to 15 residues. V was pared by 4 bases and J by 8 bases, with 7 bases of the junction left unmatched. The DNA of the CDR3 is TGCGCCAGCAGCCCCTGGACAGGGGGCGACGAAAAACTGTTTTTT. Protein: CASSPWTGGDEKLFF.

The genes are TRBV10-3 and TRBJ2-4; tentative D call: TRBD1 (6 bases). The CDR3 is 19 residues long. CDR1 is ENHRY, CDR2 SYGVKD, per germline. Trimming removed 0 bases at V and 1 base at J, with 19 bases between. The chain's CDR3 is CAISESGAAMGAAKNIQYF. In DNA form, the CDR3 reads TGTGCCATCAGTGAGTCCGGGGCCGCCATGGGGGCGGCCAAAAACATTCAGTACTTC.

V and J are TRBV5-6 and TRBJ2-3, with 7 bases lining up with TRBD2. Germline V gives CDR1 SGHDT, CDR2 YYEEEE. V dropped 0 bases and J dropped 0; count of bases not matched to a gene: 4. This CDR3 is built from 16 residues. Here the CDR3 DNA reads TGTGCCAGCAGCTTGGAGGTGCGGGGGAGCACAGATACGCAGTATTTT. Translated: CASSLEVRGSTDTQYF.

This chain uses TRBV10-3 with TRBJ2-1; TRBD2 agrees at 10 bases. Trimming cost V 9 bases and J 4 bases; bases outside gene matches: 9. Germline assignment: CDR1 ENHRY and CDR2 SYGVKD. The length of the CDR3 is 15 residues. The CDR3 DNA reads TGTGCCATTAAGGATAGCGGGAGGCCGTACAATGAGCAGTTCTTC. Translating it yields CAIKDSGRPYNEQFF.

This clonotype showed up just a few times. The chain recombines TRBV20-1 with TRBJ1-2, with D uncertain. V shed 0 bases and J shed 3 bases, with 11 bases lying between them. Germline lookup yields CDR1 DFQATT and CDR2 SNEGSKA (reference sequence). The CDR3 sequence is 14 residues long. The CDR3 coding sequence is TGCAGTGCTAGAGATCCTGGCCTCGACTATGGCTACACCTTC. Translated: CSARDPGLDYGYTF.

The CDR3 here is CASTIAGGGDTQYF. The CDR3 DNA reads as TGTGCCAGCACCATAGCGGGGGGTGGGGATACGCAGTATTTT. The J gene is TRBJ2-3, the V gene TRBV2; 10 bases fit TRBD2. CDR1 is SNHLY and CDR2 is FYNNEI in the germline V gene. Unmatched junction bases numbered 7, after V lost 7 bases and J lost 6 bases. This CDR3 contains 14 residues.

This chain links TRBV6-1 with TRBJ2-7; possibly TRBD2 for D (7 bases). From germline, CDR1 is MNHNS and CDR2 SASEGT. The CDR3 is 15 residues long. V dropped 2 bases and J dropped 3 bases, with 14 bases sitting between them. The CDR3 is CASSERGGRVYEQYF. CDR3 DNA sequence: TGTGCCAGCAGTGAAAGGGGGGGCAGGGTCTACGAGCAGTACTTC.

This clonotype was found a few times. V and J are TRBV29-1 and TRBJ2-4; the D is unclear. The J call is uncertain, as TRBJ2-7 better fits the DNA end. CDR1 SQVTM and CDR2 ANQGSEA come from the germline V gene. The CDR3 loop spans 13 amino acids. The CDR3 coding sequence is TGCAGCGTTGAAGCCCAGACTGGGCACGAGCAGTACTTC. It is translated as CSVEAQTGHEQYF.

The V and J genes are TRBV12-3 or TRBV12-4 and TRBJ2-3; tentatively, D is TRBD2 (7 bases). This CDR3 spans 16 amino acids. Trimming pared 6 bases from V and 5 bases from J, leaving 21 bases between. CDR3 DNA sequence: TGTGCCAGCAGCGAAGGGGGGGGGCGCGTACAAGATACGCAGTATTTT. This encodes CASSEGGGRVQDTQYF.

This clonotype was seen a few times. This chain connects TRBV20-1 to TRBJ2-3; D may correspond to TRBD1 or TRBD2 (6 bases each). This CDR3 contains 11 residues. The germline CDR1 and CDR2 sequences are DFQATT and SNEGSKA (reference sequence). CDR3 nucleotides: TGCAGCGGGGGCGGCACAGATACGCAGTATTTT. Encoded protein: CSGGGTDTQYF.

V and J are TRBV6-4 and TRBJ2-3; D is undetermined. CDR1 and CDR2 (germline): MRHNA, SNTAGT. This CDR3 has 16 amino acids. Deletions cut 4 bases from V and 4 bases from J, with 18 bases between. The CDR3 region has the DNA TGTGCCAGCAGTGTAGGTGGTGGAGCCCCTTCAGATACGCAGTATTTT. Translation: CASSVGGGAPSDTQYF.

Only a few counts were recorded for this clonotype. The chain employs TRBV6-5 and TRBJ1-4; 7 bases are a match to TRBD1. The length of the CDR3 is 18 residues. The V gene end was trimmed by 2 bases and the J gene end by 3 bases; junction bases not matched to a gene: 12. Germline V gene lookup returns CDR1 MNHEY and CDR2 SVGAGI. The CDR3 sequence is CASSYTRGTATSNEKLFF. CDR3 DNA sequence: TGTGCCAGCAGTTACACAAGAGGGACAGCCACGTCTAATGAAAAACTGTTTTTT.

The gene calls are TRBV28 and TRBJ2-7, with a tentative D call TRBD1 (6 bases). The CDR3 consists of 11 residues. Trimming shortened V by 10 bases and J by 6 bases, and 13 bases separated the two germline ends. Germline-derived CDR1 and CDR2 are MDHEN and SYDVKM. This CDR3 is CAIQGRAEQYF. CDR3 nucleotide sequence: TGTGCCATACAGGGTCGGGCCGAGCAGTACTTC.

The chain recombines TRBV28 with TRBJ2-1; D not certain. Trimming left V 4 bases short and J 7 bases short, with 8 bases between. CDR1 is MDHEN and CDR2 is SYDVKM in the germline V gene. The CDR3 loop spans 12 amino acids. CDR3 sequence reads: CASSYNLNEQFF. The CDR3 coding sequence is TGTGCCAGCAGTTATAACCTTAATGAGCAGTTCTTC.